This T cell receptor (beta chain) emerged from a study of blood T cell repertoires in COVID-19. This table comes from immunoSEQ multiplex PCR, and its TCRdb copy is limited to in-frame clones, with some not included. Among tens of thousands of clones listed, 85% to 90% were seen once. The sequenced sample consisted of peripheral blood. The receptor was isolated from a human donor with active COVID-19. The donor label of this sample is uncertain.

The CDR3 loop is CASSRDNNYGYTF. The CDR3 bases are TGTGCCAGCAGCAGGGACAATAACTATGGCTACACCTTC. The genes are TRBV11-2 and TRBJ1-2; D may be TRBD1 (6 bases). This CDR3 has 13 residues. Trimming shortened V by 5 bases and J by 1 base, and 8 bases separated the two germline ends. Germline V gives CDR1 SGHAT, CDR2 FQNNGV.